What follows is one TCR beta chain and its context. What it binds is not known. This entry comes from a study of shared clonotypes between healthy human individuals. Findings of the study overall: It was only blood that was sampled, and tissue repertoires likely differ.

The CDR3 length is 14 residues. CDR1 and CDR2 (germline): SEHNR, FQNEAQ (reference sequence). The V gene lost 5 bases and the J gene lost 1 base, with 10 bases spanning the gap. The healthy adult donors were HIV-negative and reported no recent acute infections or vaccinations. Donors were Caucasian adults residing in Nashville, Tennessee, USA. Only in-frame clones appear in the TCRdb table, and some are missing; sequencing was by immunoSEQ multiplex PCR. The data contain approximately 500,000 clones, about 75% of them singletons. The chain uses TRBV7-9 and TRBJ2-3; D is unclear. Source material: PBMCs. This clonotype was sampled from a woman aged 40 to 49 in good health. Some clones in this sample may be carry-over from other donors' samples. The CDR3 DNA reads as TGTGCCAGCAGCCCCCAGGCCCGCACAGATACGCAGTATTTT. This encodes CASSPQARTDTQYF. Together with reference TRBV7-9 and TRBJ2-3, the CDR3 gives the full variable domain: DTGVSQNPRHKITKRGQNVTFRCDPISEHNRLYWYRQTLGQGPEFLTYFQNEAQLEKSRLLSDRFSAERPKGSFSTLEIQRTEQGDSAMYLCASSPQARTDTQYFGPGTRLTVL.